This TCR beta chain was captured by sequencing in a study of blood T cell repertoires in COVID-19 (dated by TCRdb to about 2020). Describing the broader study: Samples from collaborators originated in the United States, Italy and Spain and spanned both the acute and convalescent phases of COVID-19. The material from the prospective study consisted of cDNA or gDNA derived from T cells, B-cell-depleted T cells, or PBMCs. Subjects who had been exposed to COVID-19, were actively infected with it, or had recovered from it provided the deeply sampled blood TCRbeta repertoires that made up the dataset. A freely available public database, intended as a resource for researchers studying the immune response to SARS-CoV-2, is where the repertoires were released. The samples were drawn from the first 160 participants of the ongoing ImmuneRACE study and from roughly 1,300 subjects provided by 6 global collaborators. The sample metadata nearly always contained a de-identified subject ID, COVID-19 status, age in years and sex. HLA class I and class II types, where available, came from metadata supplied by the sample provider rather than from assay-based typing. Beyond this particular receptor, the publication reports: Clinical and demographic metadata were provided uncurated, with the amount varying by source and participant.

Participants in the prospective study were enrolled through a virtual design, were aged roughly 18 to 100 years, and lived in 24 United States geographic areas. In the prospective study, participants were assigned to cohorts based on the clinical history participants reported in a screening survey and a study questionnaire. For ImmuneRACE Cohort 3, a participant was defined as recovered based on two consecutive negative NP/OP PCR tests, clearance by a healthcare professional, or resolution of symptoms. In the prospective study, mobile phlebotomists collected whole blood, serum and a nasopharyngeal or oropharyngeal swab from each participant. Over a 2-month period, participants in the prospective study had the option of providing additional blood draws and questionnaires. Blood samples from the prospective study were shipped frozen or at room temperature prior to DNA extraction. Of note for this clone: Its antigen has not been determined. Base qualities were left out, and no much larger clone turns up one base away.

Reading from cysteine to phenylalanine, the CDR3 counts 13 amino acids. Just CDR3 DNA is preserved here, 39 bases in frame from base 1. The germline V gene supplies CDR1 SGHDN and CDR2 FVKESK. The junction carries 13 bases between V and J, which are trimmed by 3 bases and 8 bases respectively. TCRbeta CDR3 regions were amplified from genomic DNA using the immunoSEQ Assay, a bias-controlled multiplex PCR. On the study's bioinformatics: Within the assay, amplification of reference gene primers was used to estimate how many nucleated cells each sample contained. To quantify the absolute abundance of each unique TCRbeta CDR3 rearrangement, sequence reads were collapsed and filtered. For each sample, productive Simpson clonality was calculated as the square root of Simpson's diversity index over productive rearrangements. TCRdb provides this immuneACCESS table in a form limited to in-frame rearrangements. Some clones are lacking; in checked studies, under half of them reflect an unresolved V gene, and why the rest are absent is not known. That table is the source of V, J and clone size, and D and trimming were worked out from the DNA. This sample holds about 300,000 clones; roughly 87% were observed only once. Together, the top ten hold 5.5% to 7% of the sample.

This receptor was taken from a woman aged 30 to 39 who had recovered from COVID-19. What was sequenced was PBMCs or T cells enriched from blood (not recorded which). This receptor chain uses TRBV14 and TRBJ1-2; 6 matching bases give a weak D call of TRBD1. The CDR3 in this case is CASSHVRGFGYTF. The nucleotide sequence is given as TGTGCCAGCAGCCACGTTAGGGGGTTCGGCTACACCTTC.